This TCR beta chain was documented in a study of cytomegalovirus exposure and HLA in healthy donors. Study-wide background: About 179 million T cells yielded 110 million or so unique TCR beta sequences in earlier analysis. Unique TCRs numbering roughly 85 million, obtained from HLA-typed donors, made up an early data release.

Regarding this clone: Its antigen is currently unknown.

Both 60 Vbeta primers and 13 Jbeta primers went into the PCR. Generated by immunoSEQ multiplex PCR, the TCRdb table keeps only in-frame clones and is missing some. The sample shows 130,000 to 150,000 clones, over 60% of them seen only once. Points from the study as a whole: Listed as cytomegalovirus-associated were around 160 TCR beta chains.

Sequenced input: PBMCs. The sequence derives from a man aged 40-49 years in good health and CMV-seropositive.

CDR3 protein: CASRVGGQNTEAFF. CDR3 DNA: TGTGCCAGCAGGGTGGGGGGGCAGAACACTGAAGCTTTCTTT. The gene calls are TRBV5-4 and TRBJ1-1; a weak D match, TRBD1 (6 bases). V lost 5 bases and J lost 1, with 12 bases in between. The CDR3 loop spans 14 amino acids. Germline assignment: CDR1 SGHNT and CDR2 YYREEE (reference sequence).